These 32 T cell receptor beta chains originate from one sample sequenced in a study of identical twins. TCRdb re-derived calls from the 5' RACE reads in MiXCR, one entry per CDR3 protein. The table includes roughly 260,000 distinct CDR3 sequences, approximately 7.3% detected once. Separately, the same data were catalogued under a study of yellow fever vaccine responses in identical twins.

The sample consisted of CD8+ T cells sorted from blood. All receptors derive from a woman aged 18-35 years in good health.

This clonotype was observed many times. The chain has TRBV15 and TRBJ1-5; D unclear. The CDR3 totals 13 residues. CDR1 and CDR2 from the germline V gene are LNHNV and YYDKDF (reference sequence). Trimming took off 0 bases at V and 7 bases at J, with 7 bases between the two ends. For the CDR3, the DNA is TGTGCCACCAGCAGAGATCTCGTCCAGCCCCAGCATTTT. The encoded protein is CATSRDLVQPQHF.

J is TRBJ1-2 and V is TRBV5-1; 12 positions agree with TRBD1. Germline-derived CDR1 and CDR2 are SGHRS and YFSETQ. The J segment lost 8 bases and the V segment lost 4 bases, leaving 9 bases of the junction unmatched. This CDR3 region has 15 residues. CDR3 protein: CASSPGQGAQEGYTF. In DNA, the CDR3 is TGCGCCAGCAGCCCGGGACAGGGGGCGCAGGAAGGCTACACCTTC.

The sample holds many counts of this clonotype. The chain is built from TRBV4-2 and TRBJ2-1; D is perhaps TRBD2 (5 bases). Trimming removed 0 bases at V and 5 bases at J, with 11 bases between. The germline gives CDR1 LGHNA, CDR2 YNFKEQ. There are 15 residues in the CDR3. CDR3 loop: CASSQDEGPNNEQFF. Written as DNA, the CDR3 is TGTGCCAGCAGCCAAGATGAGGGCCCGAACAATGAGCAGTTCTTC.

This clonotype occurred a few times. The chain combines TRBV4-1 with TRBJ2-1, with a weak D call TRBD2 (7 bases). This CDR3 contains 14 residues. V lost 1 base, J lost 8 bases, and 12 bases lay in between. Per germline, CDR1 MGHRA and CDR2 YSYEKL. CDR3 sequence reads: CASSQGGGAYEQFF. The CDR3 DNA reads TGCGCCAGCAGCCAAGGGGGGGGGGCGTATGAGCAGTTCTTC.

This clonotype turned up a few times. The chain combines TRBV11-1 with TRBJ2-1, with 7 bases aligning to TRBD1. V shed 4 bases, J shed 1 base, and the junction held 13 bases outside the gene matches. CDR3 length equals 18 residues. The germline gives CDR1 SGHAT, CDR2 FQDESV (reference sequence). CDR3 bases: TGTGCCAGCAGCTCACGATACCTGGACAGGAAATCCTACAATGAGCAGTTCTTC. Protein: CASSSRYLDRKSYNEQFF.

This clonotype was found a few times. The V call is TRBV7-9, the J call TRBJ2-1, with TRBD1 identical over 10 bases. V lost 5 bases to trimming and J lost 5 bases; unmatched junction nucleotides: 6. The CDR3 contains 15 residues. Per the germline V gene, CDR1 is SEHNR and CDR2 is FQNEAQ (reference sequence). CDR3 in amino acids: CASSDPGQGNNEQFF. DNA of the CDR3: TGTGCCAGCAGCGATCCGGGACAGGGGAACAATGAGCAGTTCTTC.

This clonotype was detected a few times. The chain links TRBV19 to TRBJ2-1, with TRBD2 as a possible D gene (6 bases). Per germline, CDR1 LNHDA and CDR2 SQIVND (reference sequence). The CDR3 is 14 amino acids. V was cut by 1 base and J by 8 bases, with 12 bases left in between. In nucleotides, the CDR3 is TGTGCCAGTAGTATAGGGCTAGCGCTCTATGAGCAGTTCTTC. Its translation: CASSIGLALYEQFF. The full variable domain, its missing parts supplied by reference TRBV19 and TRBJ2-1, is DGGITQSPKYLFRKEGQNVTLSCEQNLNHDAMYWYRQDPGQGLRLIYYSQIVNDFQKGDIAEGYSVSREKKESFPLTVTSAQKNPTAFYLCASSIGLALYEQFFGPGTRLTVL.

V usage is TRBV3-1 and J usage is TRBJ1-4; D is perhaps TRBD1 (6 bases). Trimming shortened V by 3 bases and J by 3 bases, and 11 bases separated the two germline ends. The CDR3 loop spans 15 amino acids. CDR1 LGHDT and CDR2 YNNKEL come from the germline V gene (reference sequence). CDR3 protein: CASSQGGLANEKLFF. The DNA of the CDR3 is TGTGCCAGCAGCCAGGGGGGCTTGGCTAATGAAAAACTGTTTTTT.

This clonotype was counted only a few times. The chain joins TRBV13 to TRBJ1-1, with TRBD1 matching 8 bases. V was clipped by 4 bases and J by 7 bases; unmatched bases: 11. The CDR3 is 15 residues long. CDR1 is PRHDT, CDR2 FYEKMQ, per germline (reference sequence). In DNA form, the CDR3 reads TGTGCCAGCAGCTCCAGGGGGCGAAAAGAGCTTGAAGCTTTCTTT. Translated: CASSSRGRKELEAFF.

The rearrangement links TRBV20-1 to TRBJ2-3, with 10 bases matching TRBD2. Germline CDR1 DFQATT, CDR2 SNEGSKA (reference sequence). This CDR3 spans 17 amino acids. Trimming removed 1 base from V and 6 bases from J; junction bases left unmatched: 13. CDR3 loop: CSARGTTSGGAWDTQYF. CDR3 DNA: TGCAGTGCTAGAGGGACTACCAGCGGGGGGGCCTGGGATACGCAGTATTTT.

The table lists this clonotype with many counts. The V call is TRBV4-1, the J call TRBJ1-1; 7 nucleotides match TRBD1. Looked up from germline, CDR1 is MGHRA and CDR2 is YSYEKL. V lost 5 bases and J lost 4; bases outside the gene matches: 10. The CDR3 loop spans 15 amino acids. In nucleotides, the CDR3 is TGCGCCAGCAGCACCATGGCAGGGGGGATCACTGAAGCTTTCTTT. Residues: CASSTMAGGITEAFF.

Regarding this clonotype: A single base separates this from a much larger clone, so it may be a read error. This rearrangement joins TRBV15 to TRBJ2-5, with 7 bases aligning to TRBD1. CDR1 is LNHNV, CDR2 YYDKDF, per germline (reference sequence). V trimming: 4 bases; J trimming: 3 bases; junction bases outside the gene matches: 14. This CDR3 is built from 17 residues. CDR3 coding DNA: TGTGCCACCAGCACAGATTTGACGGTGGGACAGAAAGAGACCCAGTACTTC. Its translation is CATSTDLTVGQKETQYF.

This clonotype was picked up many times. The CDR3 is CASRPVREPTQETQYF. DNA for the CDR3: TGTGCCAGCAGGCCTGTCCGGGAACCTACCCAAGAGACCCAGTACTTC. The chain employs TRBV5-5 and TRBJ2-5; D might be TRBD2 (5 bases). Germline V gene lookup returns CDR1 SGHKS and CDR2 YYEKEE (reference sequence). The CDR3 totals 16 residues. V was cut by 5 bases and J by 1 base, with 18 bases left in between.

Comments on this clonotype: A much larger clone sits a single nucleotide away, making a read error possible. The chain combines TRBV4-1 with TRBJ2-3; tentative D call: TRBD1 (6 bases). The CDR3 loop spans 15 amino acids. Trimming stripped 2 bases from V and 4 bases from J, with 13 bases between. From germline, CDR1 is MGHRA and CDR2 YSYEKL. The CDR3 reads CASSQPGKGADTQYF. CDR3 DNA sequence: TGCGCCAGCAGCCAACCGGGAAAGGGGGCAGATACGCAGTATTTT.

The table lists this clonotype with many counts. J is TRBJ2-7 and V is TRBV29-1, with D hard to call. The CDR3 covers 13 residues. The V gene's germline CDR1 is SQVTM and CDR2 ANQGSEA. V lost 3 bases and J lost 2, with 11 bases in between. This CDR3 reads CSVEEGQAYEQYF. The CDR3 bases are TGCAGCGTTGAGGAAGGGCAGGCCTACGAGCAGTACTTC.

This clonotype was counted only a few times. The CDR3 loop is CASSPTSGSTHEQYF. Written as DNA, the CDR3 is TGTGCCAGCAGCCCTACTAGCGGGAGTACCCACGAGCAGTACTTC. The chain joins TRBV7-9 to TRBJ2-7; 11 nucleotides align to TRBD2. Germline V lookup: CDR1 SEHNR, CDR2 FQNEAQ (reference sequence). CDR3 length: 15 residues. V lost 5 bases and J lost 5; bases outside the gene matches: 8.

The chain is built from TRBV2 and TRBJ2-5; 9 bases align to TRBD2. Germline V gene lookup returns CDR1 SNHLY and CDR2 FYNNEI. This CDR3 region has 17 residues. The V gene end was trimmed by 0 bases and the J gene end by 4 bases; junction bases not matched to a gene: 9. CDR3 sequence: CASSEAGTSNGGETQYF. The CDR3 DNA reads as TGTGCCAGCAGTGAAGCAGGGACTAGCAACGGGGGAGAGACCCAGTACTTC.

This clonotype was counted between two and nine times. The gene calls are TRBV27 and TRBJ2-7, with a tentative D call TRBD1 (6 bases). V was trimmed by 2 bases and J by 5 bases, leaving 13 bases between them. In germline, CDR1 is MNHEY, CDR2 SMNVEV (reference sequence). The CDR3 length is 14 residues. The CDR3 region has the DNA TGTGCCAGCAGTTTACAGGGGTTGTTGGACGAGCAGTACTTC. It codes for CASSLQGLLDEQYF.

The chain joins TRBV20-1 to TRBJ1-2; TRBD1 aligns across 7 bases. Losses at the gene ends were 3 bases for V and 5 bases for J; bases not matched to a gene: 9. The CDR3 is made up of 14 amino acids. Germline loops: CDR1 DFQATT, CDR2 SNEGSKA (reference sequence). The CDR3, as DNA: TGCAGTGCTAGGGGAACAGGGGAATCATATGGCTACACCTTC. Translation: CSARGTGESYGYTF.

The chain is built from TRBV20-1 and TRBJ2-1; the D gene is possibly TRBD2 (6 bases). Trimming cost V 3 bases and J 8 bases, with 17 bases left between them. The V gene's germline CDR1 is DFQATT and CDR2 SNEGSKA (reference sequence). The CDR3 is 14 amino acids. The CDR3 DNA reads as TGCAGTGCTAGGGACGGGACTTGGGGCGATGAGCAGTTCTTC. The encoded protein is CSARDGTWGDEQFF.

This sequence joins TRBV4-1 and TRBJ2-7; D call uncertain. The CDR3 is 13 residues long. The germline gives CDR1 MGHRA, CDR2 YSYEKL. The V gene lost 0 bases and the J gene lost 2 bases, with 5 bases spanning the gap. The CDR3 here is CASSQDFTYEQYF. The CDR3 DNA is TGCGCCAGCAGCCAAGATTTCACCTACGAGCAGTACTTC.

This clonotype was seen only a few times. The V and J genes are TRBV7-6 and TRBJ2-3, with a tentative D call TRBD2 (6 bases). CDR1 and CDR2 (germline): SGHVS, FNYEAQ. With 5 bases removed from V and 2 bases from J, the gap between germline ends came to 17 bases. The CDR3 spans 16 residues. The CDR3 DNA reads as TGTGCCAGCAGCGGACGGAGGGGACGCAACACAGATACGCAGTATTTT. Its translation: CASSGRRGRNTDTQYF.

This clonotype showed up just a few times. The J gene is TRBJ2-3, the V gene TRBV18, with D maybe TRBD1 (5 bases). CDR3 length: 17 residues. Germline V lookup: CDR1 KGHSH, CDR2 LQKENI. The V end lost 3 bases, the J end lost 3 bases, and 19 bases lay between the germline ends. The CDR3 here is CASSPRAGHGMTDTQYF. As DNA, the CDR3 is TGTGCCAGCTCACCGCGCGCAGGGCATGGGATGACAGATACGCAGTATTTT. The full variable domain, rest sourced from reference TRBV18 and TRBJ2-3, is NAGVMQNPRHLVRRRGQEARLRCSPMKGHSHVYWYRQLPEEGLKFMVYLQKENIIDESGMPKERFSAEFPKEGPSILRIQQVVRGDSAAYFCASSPRAGHGMTDTQYFGPGTRLTVL.

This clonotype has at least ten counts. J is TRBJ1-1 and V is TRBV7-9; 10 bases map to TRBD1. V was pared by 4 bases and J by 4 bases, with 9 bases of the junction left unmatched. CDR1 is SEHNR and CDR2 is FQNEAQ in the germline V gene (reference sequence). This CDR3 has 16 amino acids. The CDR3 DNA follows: TGTGCCAGCAGCTCCCCCAGACAGGGGGCATTCACTGAAGCTTTCTTT. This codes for CASSSPRQGAFTEAFF.

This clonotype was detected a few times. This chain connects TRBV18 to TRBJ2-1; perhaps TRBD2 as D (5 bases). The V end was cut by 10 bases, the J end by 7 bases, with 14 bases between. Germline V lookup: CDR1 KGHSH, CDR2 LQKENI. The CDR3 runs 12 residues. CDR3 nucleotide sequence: TGTGCCACCTCTCCGAGGGAGAATGAGCAGTTCTTC. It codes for CATSPRENEQFF.

The CDR3 protein is CASSEWSGRAGELFF. The CDR3 bases are TGTGCCAGCAGTGAATGGAGTGGACGAGCCGGGGAGCTGTTTTTT. The chain recombines TRBV6-1 with TRBJ2-2; D remains ambiguous. There are 15 residues in the CDR3. The germline CDR1 and CDR2 sequences are MNHNS and SASEGT. Trimming left V 2 bases short and J 6 bases short, with 13 bases between.

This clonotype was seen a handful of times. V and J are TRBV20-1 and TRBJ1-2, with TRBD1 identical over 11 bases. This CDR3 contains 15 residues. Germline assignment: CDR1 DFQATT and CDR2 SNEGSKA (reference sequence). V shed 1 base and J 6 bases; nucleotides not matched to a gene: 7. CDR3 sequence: CSARVGTGGRDGYTF. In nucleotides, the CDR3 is TGCAGTGCTAGAGTGGGGACAGGGGGTCGGGATGGCTACACCTTC.

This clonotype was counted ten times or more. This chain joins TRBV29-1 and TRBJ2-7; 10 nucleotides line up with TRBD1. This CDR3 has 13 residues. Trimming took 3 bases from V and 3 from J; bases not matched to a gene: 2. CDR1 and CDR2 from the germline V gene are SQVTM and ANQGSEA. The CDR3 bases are TGCAGCGTTGAGTGGACAGGGGGCTACGAGCAGTACTTC. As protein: CSVEWTGGYEQYF.

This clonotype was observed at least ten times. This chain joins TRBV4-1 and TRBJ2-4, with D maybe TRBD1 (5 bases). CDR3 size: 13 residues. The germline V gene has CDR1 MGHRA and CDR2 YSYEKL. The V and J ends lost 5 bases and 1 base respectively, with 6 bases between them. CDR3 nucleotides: TGCGCCAGCAGCTGGGGCGCCAAAAACATTCAGTACTTC. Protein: CASSWGAKNIQYF.

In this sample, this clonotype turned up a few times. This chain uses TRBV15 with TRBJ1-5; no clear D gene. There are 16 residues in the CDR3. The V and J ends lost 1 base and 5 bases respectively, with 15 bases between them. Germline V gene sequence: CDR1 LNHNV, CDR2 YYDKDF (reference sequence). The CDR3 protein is CATSRVPVRKDQPQHF. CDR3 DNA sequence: TGTGCCACCAGCAGAGTACCTGTCCGAAAGGATCAGCCCCAGCATTTT.

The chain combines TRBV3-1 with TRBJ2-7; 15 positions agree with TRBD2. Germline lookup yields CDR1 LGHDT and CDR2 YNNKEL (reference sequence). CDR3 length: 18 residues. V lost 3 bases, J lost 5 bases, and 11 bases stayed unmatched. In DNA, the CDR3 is TGTGCCAGCAGCCAGAGGACTAGCGGGAGGGCCGATAGGAACGAGCAGTACTTC. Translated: CASSQRTSGRADRNEQYF.

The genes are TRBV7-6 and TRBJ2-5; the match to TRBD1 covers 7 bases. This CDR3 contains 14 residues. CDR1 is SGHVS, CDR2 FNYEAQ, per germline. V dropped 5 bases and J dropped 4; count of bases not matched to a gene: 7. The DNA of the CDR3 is TGTGCCAGCAGCCCCCACAGGGGTTCAGAGACCCAGTACTTC. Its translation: CASSPHRGSETQYF.